This T cell receptor (beta chain) was captured in a study of T cell responses to AZD1222 COVID-19 vaccine (dated by TCRdb to 2020 to 2022). About the full investigation: Because spike-specific TCR depth and breadth did not differ between the two schedules, AZD1222 recipients who got a second dose at roughly 4 weeks were pooled with those who got a second dose at roughly 12 weeks. Trial participants were enrolled by age into 18-55, 56-69 and 70-plus year subgroups, with about 150, 27 and 61 TCR-sequenced participants respectively. A total of over 230 trial participants underwent TCR sequencing, of whom about 200 had received two doses of AZD1222 and some 25 had received two doses of the MenACWY control vaccine. Study-wide findings and limitations: Conclusions about previously exposed vaccinees were limited because only six AZD1222 recipients were SARS-CoV-2 seropositive at baseline. The whole spike protein was spanned by vaccine-associated CD4 TCRs, and dominant responses were seen in regions 160-218 and 743-854. The 56-69-year group was small, and its depth increase did not reach significance, likely because of low power. After two AZD1222 doses, spike-specific TCR breadth and depth were significantly higher than at day 0 and than in MenACWY recipients. Participants were mostly white British and included more females than males, and it was suggested by the authors that clonal diversity may have been underestimated. Reportedly, close to half of the unique spike-specific TCRs recognized epitopes lying outside the regions that are mutated in the B.1.351 and B.1.1.7 variants. Because no day 14 peak-response samples were available, the repertoires could be characterized only after the peak T cell response.

The CDR3 regions of human TCRbeta chains were subjected to immunosequencing. Per the source publication's procedure: Repertoire TCRs were matched against a reference library of SARS-CoV-2-specific TCRs generated with the MIRA antigen-specificity platform. Breadth meant the fraction of unique TCRs that were SARS-CoV-2-associated, whereas depth meant the fraction of total T cells that were SARS-CoV-2-associated. Each spike-specific TCR was assigned to its reactive spike region and to a CD4 or CD8 class using the MIRA data. Log10-transformed breadth and depth values were compared by one-way ANOVA with Sidak's multiple comparisons tests. TCRdb re-hosts the immuneACCESS table, in-frame sequences only. Its copies lack some clones; in the studies checked, an unresolved V gene accounts for under half of them, and the cause for the rest is not known. V, J and clone size are those of that table, while D and trimming were read from the DNA. Counted in this sample were some 130,000 clones; over 85% of them appeared once. The ten largest make up about 3.1% of the sample.

For CDR1 and CDR2, the germline V gene lists ENHRY and SYGVKD. V and J are trimmed by 3 bases and 7 bases, and the gene matches miss 8 bases of the junction. The CDR3, cysteine through phenylalanine, is 16 amino acids long. The CDR3 DNA has 48 bases and is translated from base 1. Taken with the paper, the label for time point translates to: baseline before first vaccination. Samples from vaccinated people were obtained from the UK trials COV001 and COV002, which included a single-blind randomized controlled phase 2/3 trial of AZD1222 (ChAdOx1 nCoV-19) in healthy adults. Trial participant PBMC samples were collected at day 0 and day 28 after the second dose for TCRbeta chain sequencing. Turning to this clone: There is no known antigen for this receptor. Base qualities are missing; no much larger clone stands one base away.

This TCR came from an adult in good health. This sequence uses TRBV10-3 and TRBJ1-6; 8 bases in between match TRBD1. Sample: peripheral blood, taken on day 0 of AZD1222 vaccination. The base sequence is TGTGCCATCAGTGAAAAGGGGGGACAGGACAATTCACCCCTCCACTTT. Its protein reads: CAISEKGGQDNSPLHF.